This T cell receptor (beta chain) was captured in a study of cytomegalovirus exposure and HLA in healthy donors. Background on the study: As released early, the data held about 85 million unique TCRs from HLA-typed donors. Regarding the study as a whole: Presence/absence analyses assumed roughly uniform sequencing depth across donors.

Donors sampled were nominally healthy, though unrecorded immune exposures were likely. PCR amplification relied on 60 Vbeta primers (plus 13 Jbeta primers). The table came from immunoSEQ multiplex PCR; TCRdb's copy has only in-frame clones and leaves some out. The sample yields tens of thousands of clones, roughly 80% seen once. The CDR3 is 18 residues long. V trimming: 2 bases; J trimming: 2 bases; junction bases outside the gene matches: 10. The germline V gene has CDR1 MNHNS and CDR2 SASEGT. On this clone itself: Its target is not known.

This sequence joins TRBV6-1 and TRBJ2-7; TRBD2 matches at 12 bases. Sequencing input: PBMCs. The sequence came from a man between 40 and 49 years old in good health and CMV-seronegative. In DNA form, the CDR3 reads TGTGCCAGCAGTGAAAGTTGGAGACTAGCGGGAGTTGCCTACGAGCAGTACTTC. This codes for CASSESWRLAGVAYEQYF.